This TCR beta chain comes out of a study of T cell clusters in autoimmune cytopenias. TRB was amplified by touch-down multiplex PCR, primer pools A and B combined. Reprocessing the multiplex PCR reads, TCRdb reports a single entry for every CDR3 protein and omits DNA. The ten top clones account for 3%, within a sample of some 13,000 distinct CDR3 sequences. Approximately 40,000 genome equivalents of blood DNA were amplified for TRB. This CDR3 comprises 13 residues. Germline CDR1 reads ENHRY; CDR2 reads SYGVKD. The sequenced sample consisted of peripheral blood. The chain carries TRBV10-3 and TRBJ1-5. The origin of this receptor is a human donor with an autoimmune cytopenia or autoimmune hepatitis (not recorded which). This CDR3 reads CAISGEGSQPQHF.